One sample yielded the 19 T cell receptor beta chains listed below, sequenced in a study of T cell responses to AZD1222 COVID-19 vaccine. Sequencing used immunoSEQ multiplex PCR; TCRdb keeps in-frame clones, though not all of them. The sample lists 95,000 to 100,000 clones, 90% seen once, with 1.3% in the top ten. Specimen: peripheral blood, collected on day 0 of AZD1222 vaccination. These receptors all stem from an adult in good health.

This clone was found once. The rearrangement links TRBV4-1 to TRBJ1-5, with D possibly being TRBD1 (5 bases). The CDR3 has 13 amino acids. V lost 2 bases and J 11 bases, leaving 13 bases between the germline ends. The germline V gene has CDR1 MGHRA and CDR2 YSYEKL. CDR3 sequence (DNA): TGCGCCAGCAGCCAAAGAGAAGGGGTATCCCAGCATTTT. Protein sequence: CASSQREGVSQHF.

V usage is TRBV24-1 and J usage is TRBJ2-7, with TRBD1 as a possible D gene (6 bases). CDR3 length: 15 amino acids. The V gene lost 9 bases and the J gene lost 0 bases, with 17 bases spanning the gap. CDR1 and CDR2 (germline): KGHDR, SFDVKD. In DNA, the CDR3 is TGTGCCACCTCCTATTCCGGGACATACTCCTACGAGCAGTACTTC. The encoded protein is CATSYSGTYSYEQYF.

This chain joins TRBV5-3 and TRBJ2-3; 8 bases line up with TRBD2. TRBV5-3 is labeled an ORF, and its function is uncertain. This CDR3 comprises 19 residues. V shed 0 bases, J shed 1 base, and the junction held 13 bases outside the gene matches. The CDR3 region has the DNA TGTGCCAGAAGCTTGGGGTCACTAGCGGATGACCCGGGCACAGATACGCAGTATTTT. It encodes CARSLGSLADDPGTDTQYF.

The V call is TRBV27, the J call TRBJ2-1; possibly TRBD2 for D (6 bases). Trimming stripped 2 bases from V and 6 bases from J, with 20 bases between. Germline-derived CDR1 and CDR2 are MNHEY and SMNVEV (reference sequence). CDR3 length equals 17 residues. The CDR3 protein is CASSLPQVAGYPNEQFF. CDR3 bases: TGTGCCAGCAGTTTACCCCAGGTTGCGGGGTATCCCAATGAGCAGTTCTTC.

The chain has TRBV5-4 and TRBJ1-1; 9 bases align to TRBD1. The V segment lost 2 bases and the J segment 11 bases; nucleotides outside the gene matches: 4. This CDR3 region has 12 residues. Germline CDR1 is SGHNT and CDR2 is YYREEE (reference sequence). The CDR3 reads CASSLGDRGAFF. The CDR3 DNA reads as TGTGCCAGCAGCTTAGGAGACAGGGGGGCTTTCTTT.

The chain combines TRBV5-1 with TRBJ1-1; no clear D gene. Trimming cost V 4 bases and J 7 bases, with 14 bases left between them. There are 13 residues in the CDR3. Germline V lookup: CDR1 SGHRS, CDR2 YFSETQ. The CDR3 reads CASSVGGDYEAFF. In nucleotides, the CDR3 is TGCGCCAGCAGCGTAGGAGGTGACTATGAAGCTTTCTTT. Together with reference TRBV5-1 and TRBJ1-1, the CDR3 gives the full variable domain: KAGVTQTPRYLIKTRGQQVTLSCSPISGHRSVSWYQQTPGQGLQFLFEYFSETQRNKGNFPGRFSGRQFSNSRSEMNVSTLELGDSALYLCASSVGGDYEAFFGQGTRLTVV.

J is TRBJ2-7 and V is TRBV4-2, with 7 bases identical to TRBD2. Per germline, CDR1 LGHNA and CDR2 YNFKEQ. There are 15 residues in the CDR3. Losses at the gene ends were 1 base for V and 3 bases for J; bases not matched to a gene: 6. For the CDR3, the DNA is TGTGCCAGCAGCCAAGGAAGATGGGGGGGCTACGAGCAGTACTTC. Translated: CASSQGRWGGYEQYF.

The chain couples TRBV7-8 to TRBJ2-5; D not resolved. Trimming stripped 0 bases from V and 4 bases from J, with 3 bases between. The length of the CDR3 is 12 residues. Germline V lookup: CDR1 SGHVS, CDR2 FQNEAQ. The CDR3 DNA reads TGTGCCAGCAGCTTAGCGCGAGAGACCCAGTACTTC. As protein: CASSLARETQYF.

The chain recombines TRBV3-1 (or the pseudogene TRBV3-2) with TRBJ1-3; D unresolved. This CDR3 is 14 amino acids long. Germline V gives CDR1 LGHDT, CDR2 YNNKEL (reference sequence). V was cut by 4 bases and J by 3 bases, with 10 bases left in between. In DNA form, the CDR3 reads TGTGCCAGCAGCCGTCAAGGGCGTGGAAACACCATATATTTT. Amino acid sequence: CASSRQGRGNTIYF.

This clone was seen a single time. The rearrangement links TRBV5-5 to TRBJ1-5; no firm D call. The CDR3 extends over 12 amino acids. Germline V CDR1 and CDR2: SGHKS, YYEKEE (reference sequence). The ends were cut back, 7 bases at V and 4 bases at J, with 9 bases in the middle. The CDR3 here is CASDQRNQPQHF. CDR3 sequence (DNA): TGTGCCAGCGACCAAAGAAATCAGCCCCAGCATTTT.

CDR3 sequence reads: CASSVASGDSPLHF. The CDR3 region has the DNA TGTGCCAGCAGCGTAGCCTCAGGGGATTCACCCCTCCACTTT. This chain joins TRBV9 and TRBJ1-6; possibly TRBD1 for D (6 bases). CDR1 SGDLS and CDR2 YYNGEE come from the germline V gene. The V end lost 0 bases, the J end lost 8 bases, and 9 bases lay between the germline ends. This CDR3 has 14 amino acids. Full variable domain (remainder filled in from reference TRBV9 and TRBJ1-6): DSGVTQTPKHLITATGQRVTLRCSPRSGDLSVYWYQQSLDQGLQFLIQYYNGEERAKGNILERFSAQQFPDLHSELNLSSLELGDSALYFCASSVASGDSPLHFGNGTRLTVT.

V is TRBV3-1 (or the pseudogene TRBV3-2) and J is TRBJ2-2; the D gene is possibly TRBD2 (5 bases). Germline V gene lookup returns CDR1 LGHDT and CDR2 YNNKEL (reference sequence). The CDR3 loop spans 13 amino acids. V dropped 3 bases and J dropped 7 bases, with 9 bases sitting between them. The CDR3 protein is CASSHSRGGELFF. The CDR3 region has the DNA TGTGCCAGCAGCCATAGCCGGGGCGGGGAGCTGTTTTTT.

This rearrangement joins TRBV21-1 to TRBJ1-5. TRBV21-1 is assigned pseudogene status. This CDR3 contains 13 residues. CDR3 in amino acids: CASSTGGYQPQHF. The CDR3 nucleotides read TGTGCCAGCAGCACGGGCGGTTATCAGCCCCAGCATTTT.

The chain employs TRBV27 and TRBJ1-1, with D hard to call. Germline CDR1 is MNHEY and CDR2 is SMNVEV (reference sequence). This CDR3 has 14 residues. V was shortened by 3 bases and J by 0 bases, with 8 bases between the two germline ends. For the CDR3, the DNA is TGTGCCAGCAGTTTCCGGGATCTGAACACTGAAGCTTTCTTT. This gives the protein CASSFRDLNTEAFF.

This chain joins TRBV2 and TRBJ1-2, with D tentatively TRBD1 (6 bases). Per germline, CDR1 SNHLY and CDR2 FYNNEI. Trimming pared 8 bases from V and 6 bases from J, leaving 19 bases between. This CDR3 is 14 amino acids long. The CDR3 DNA is TGTGCCAGCTCCTCCTTAGGGGGGTATAATGGCTACACCTTC. Translating gives CASSSLGGYNGYTF.

This clone was counted a few times. This chain links TRBV7-9 with TRBJ1-5; TRBD1 aligns across 9 bases. Germline V gene data show CDR1 as SEHNR and CDR2 as FQNEAQ (reference sequence). This CDR3 has 15 residues. Germline trimming cut 3 bases from V and 4 bases from J; bases unmatched to any gene: 4. The CDR3 region has the DNA TGTGCCAGCAGCTTTGGGACAGGGAATAATCAGCCCCAGCATTTT. It is translated as CASSFGTGNNQPQHF. Full variable domain (missing parts from reference TRBV7-9 and TRBJ1-5): DTGVSQNPRHKITKRGQNVTFRCDPISEHNRLYWYRQTLGQGPEFLTYFQNEAQLEKSRLLSDRFSAERPKGSFSTLEIQRTEQGDSAMYLCASSFGTGNNQPQHFGDGTRLSIL.

The rearrangement links TRBV5-6 to TRBJ2-1; D is unclear. Germline CDR1 is SGHDT and CDR2 is YYEEEE. V lost 0 bases to trimming and J lost 13 bases, with 11 bases between them. The CDR3 has 12 amino acids. The CDR3 protein is CASSLEVGRQFF. Written as DNA, the CDR3 is TGTGCCAGCAGCTTGGAGGTAGGCCGTCAGTTCTTC.

The J gene is TRBJ2-1, the V gene TRBV10-3; the D gene is possibly TRBD2 (6 bases). CDR1 ENHRY and CDR2 SYGVKD come from the germline V gene. This CDR3 contains 15 residues. V was trimmed by 6 bases and J by 3 bases, leaving 15 bases between them. The CDR3 DNA reads TGTGCCATCAGCAATCCGGGACTTCTCTACAATGAGCAGTTCTTC. Residues: CAISNPGLLYNEQFF.

The chain recombines TRBV29-1 with TRBJ2-1; D remains unclear. This CDR3 has 12 residues. The V gene lost 3 bases and the J gene lost 1 base, with 4 bases spanning the gap. Germline V CDR1 and CDR2: SQVTM, ANQGSEA. DNA of the CDR3: TGCAGCGTTGATTCTTCCTACAATGAGCAGTTCTTC. Translation gives CSVDSSYNEQFF.